Presented here are 27 T cell receptor beta chains from one specimen sequenced in a study of molecular identifiers for immune sequencing clone quantification. TCRdb fed the PCR reads into MiXCR, producing one record per CDR3 protein. The table shows about 36,000 distinct CDR3 sequences, with approximately 19% occurring only once. Sequencing was carried out using naive CD8+ T cells from blood, with Jurkat cell RNA spiked in. Indicated subset: FACS-sorted CD8+CD4-CCR7+CD45RA+ naive T cells. These receptors all stem from a human donor in good health. Some libraries in this study had Jurkat cell RNA spiked in.

The J gene is TRBJ2-7, the V gene TRBV7-9; the D gene is possibly TRBD2 (6 bases). V was clipped by 5 bases and J by 6 bases, with 14 bases between them. This CDR3 comprises 13 residues. Germline lookup yields CDR1 SEHNR and CDR2 FQNEAQ (reference sequence). DNA of the CDR3: TGTGCCAGCAGCCTCACGACCGGGGGCGAGCAGTACTTC. It yields the protein CASSLTTGGEQYF.

This clonotype was recorded many times. This chain uses TRBV7-2 with TRBJ2-7, with 9 bases fitting TRBD1. Per the germline V gene, CDR1 is SGHTA and CDR2 is FQGNSA. This CDR3 is built from 15 residues. J was trimmed by 2 bases and V by 4 bases; bases with no gene match: 6. CDR3: CASSSTGGIAYEQYF. The CDR3 bases are TGTGCCAGCAGCTCGACAGGGGGAATTGCCTACGAGCAGTACTTC.

This clonotype was recorded many times. V is TRBV6-5 and J is TRBJ2-3; D is uncertain. This CDR3 has 13 residues. From germline, CDR1 is MNHEY and CDR2 SVGAGI. V lost 0 bases and J 7 bases, leaving 8 bases between the germline ends. In DNA, the CDR3 is TGTGCCAGCAGTTACTCGTCCGGCAATACGCAGTATTTT. Its translation: CASSYSSGNTQYF.

This clonotype was seen repeatedly, ten times or more. A junction boundary mismatches the germline segment, possibly from a read error. This chain uses TRBV4-1 with TRBJ2-7; TRBD2 agrees at 8 bases. From germline, CDR1 is MGHRA and CDR2 YSYEKL. This CDR3 contains 15 residues. The CDR3 region is CASSQEDGLAIPPRF. The DNA for the CDR3 is TGCGCCAGCAGCCAAGAGGATGGACTAGCTATCCCCCCTCGCTTC.

On this clonotype: One junction end disagrees with the germline gene, perhaps due to a read error. The chain recombines TRBV4-1 with TRBJ2-3, with D hard to call. This CDR3 comprises 16 residues. Germline-derived CDR1 and CDR2 are MGHRA and YSYEKL. The CDR3 spells CAGSQDLMYHTDTQYF. In DNA, the CDR3 is TGCGCCGGCAGCCAAGATTTGATGTACCACACAGATACGCAGTATTTT.

Comments on this clonotype: A single base separates this from a much larger clone, so it may be a read error. The gene calls are TRBV29-1 and TRBJ2-1; 7 bases are shared with TRBD2. CDR3 length equals 14 residues. Germline trimming cut 4 bases from V and 8 bases from J; bases unmatched to any gene: 11. Germline-derived CDR1 and CDR2 are SQVTM and ANQGSEA. The CDR3 sequence is CSVGGGREFYEQFF. The CDR3 DNA sequence: TGCAGCGTTGGAGGAGGGCGGGAGTTCTATGAGCAGTTCTTC.

This clonotype has only a few counts. The chain carries TRBV3-1 and TRBJ2-7, with D perhaps matching TRBD1 (6 bases). V gave up 0 bases and J gave up 3 bases, with 12 bases separating them. CDR3 size: 15 residues. Germline CDR1 reads LGHDT; CDR2 reads YNNKEL (reference sequence). The CDR3 region has the DNA TGTGCCAGCAGCCAAGATCAGGGGCAGTACTACGAGCAGTACTTC. It codes for CASSQDQGQYYEQYF.

This clonotype was found many times. DNA for the CDR3: TGCGCCAGCAGCTTGGCCCCAGCGGGAGGCACAGATACGCAGTATTTT. Its translation is CASSLAPAGGTDTQYF. The chain links TRBV5-1 to TRBJ2-3; TRBD2 matches 8 bases. Trimming removed 0 bases from V and 1 base from J; junction bases left unmatched: 4. The CDR3 sequence is 16 residues long. Germline V gene data show CDR1 as SGHRS and CDR2 as YFSETQ.

This chain links TRBV28 with TRBJ2-3; a weak D match, TRBD1 (6 bases). The end of the DNA aligns better with TRBJ1-5, so the J call may be wrong. Germline V lookup: CDR1 MDHEN, CDR2 SYDVKM. The CDR3 covers 14 residues. In nucleotides, the CDR3 is TGTGCCGCCGGGACACATCTTAGCACAGATACGCAGCATTTT. Translation gives CAAGTHLSTDTQHF.

The chain recombines TRBV6-6 with TRBJ2-7; TRBD1 matches 9 bases. The CDR3 runs 14 residues. From germline, CDR1 is MNHNY and CDR2 SVGAGI (reference sequence). CDR3 loop: CYSSYSGQGYEQYF. The CDR3 DNA reads TGTTACAGCAGTTACTCCGGACAGGGGTACGAGCAGTACTTC.

This sequence joins TRBV7-9 and TRBJ2-1; a possible D gene is TRBD2 (7 bases). This CDR3 spans 15 amino acids. Germline V gene data show CDR1 as SEHNR and CDR2 as FQNEAQ (reference sequence). The V end lost 1 base, the J end lost 9 bases, and 16 bases lay between the germline ends. CDR3 DNA: TGTGCCAGCAGCTTAGGAAGGGGGGGGGCGGGTGAGCAGTTCTTC. This sequence encodes CASSLGRGGAGEQFF. Full variable domain (missing parts from reference TRBV7-9 and TRBJ2-1): DTGVSQNPRHKITKRGQNVTFRCDPISEHNRLYWYRQTLGQGPEFLTYFQNEAQLEKSRLLSDRFSAERPKGSFSTLEIQRTEQGDSAMYLCASSLGRGGAGEQFFGPGTRLTVL.

This clonotype was seen at least ten times. V gene TRBV6-1 combines with J gene TRBJ2-3; D unresolved. V was pared by 3 bases and J by 2 bases, with 6 bases between. Germline V CDR1 and CDR2: MNHNS, SASEGT. The CDR3 is made up of 13 amino acids. CDR3 in DNA: TGTGCCAGCAGTGATGAGAACACAGATACGCAGTATTTT. Residues: CASSDENTDTQYF.

Comment on this clonotype: This may come from a read error, since a much larger clone is one base off. The CDR3 does not close with the conserved phenylalanine or tryptophan, likely indicating a read error. This sequence joins TRBV6-2 or TRBV6-3 and TRBJ1-6; a weak D match, TRBD1 (5 bases). The CDR3 loop spans 15 amino acids. Germline CDR1 and CDR2: MNHEY and SVGEGT. V lost 7 bases and J 3 bases, leaving 13 bases between the germline ends. CDR3 loop: CASTMDNNYNSPLHS. Here the CDR3 DNA reads TGTGCCAGCACCATGGACAACAACTATAATTCACCCCTCCACTCT.

This clonotype showed up many times. V usage is TRBV14 and J usage is TRBJ2-5; weak D call: TRBD2 (5 bases). This CDR3 comprises 17 residues. V was shortened by 0 bases and J by 0 bases, with 14 bases between the two germline ends. Germline V gene lookup returns CDR1 SGHDN and CDR2 FVKESK. Here the CDR3 reads CASSQESGRSYQETQYF. The CDR3, as DNA: TGTGCCAGCAGCCAAGAGAGCGGCAGGTCGTACCAAGAGACCCAGTACTTC.

For this clonotype: A much larger clone lies a single base off, so this may be a read error. The chain combines TRBV30 with TRBJ2-3; tentative D call: TRBD2 (5 bases). CDR3 length: 13 residues. In germline, CDR1 is GTSNPN, CDR2 SVGIG (reference sequence). CDR3 residues: CAWSQVLGDTRYF. CDR3 sequence (DNA): TGTGCCTGGAGTCAAGTTCTGGGAGATACGCGGTATTTT. Filled out from reference TRBV30 and TRBJ2-3, the complete variable domain reads SQTIHQWPATLVQPVGSPLSLECTVEGTSNPNLYWYRQAAGRGLQLLFYSVGIGQISSEVPQNLSASRPQDRQFILSSKKLLLSDSGFYLCAWSQVLGDTRYFGPGTRLTVL.

Concerning this clonotype: Since a much larger clone is just one base distant, this may be a read error. The V call is TRBV18, the J call TRBJ2-7; D call uncertain. The germline CDR1 and CDR2 sequences are KGHSH and LQKENI. This CDR3 contains 13 residues. The CDR3 DNA follows: TGTGCCAGCTCACCAATCGATATGAACGAGCAGTGCTTC. Protein sequence: CASSPIDMNEQCF.

This clonotype was recorded many times. The rearrangement links TRBV7-6 to TRBJ1-1; a possible D gene is TRBD1 (6 bases). Germline V CDR1 and CDR2: SGHVS, FNYEAQ. Trimming took 5 bases from V and 4 from J, leaving 14 bases between them. The CDR3 has 14 residues. This CDR3 is CASSPRDTSTEAFF. DNA of the CDR3: TGTGCCAGCAGCCCCCGGGACACTTCCACTGAAGCTTTCTTT.

About this clonotype itself: This may be a read error, as it is one base from a much larger clone. This chain joins TRBV20-1 and TRBJ1-5; D unclear. Germline V gene data show CDR1 as DFQATT and CDR2 as SNEGSKA (reference sequence). V lost 5 bases, J lost 3 bases, and 17 bases lay in between. The CDR3 extends over 15 amino acids. Here the CDR3 reads CSAWTGRNDNQPQHF. The CDR3 DNA reads TGCAGTGCTTGGACCGGGAGGAACGACAATCAGCCCCAGCATTTT.

Comments on this clonotype: Possible read error: a much larger clone is one base away. The chain couples TRBV2 to TRBJ2-5; a weak D match, TRBD2 (5 bases). This CDR3 has 14 amino acids. Trimming removed 6 bases at V and 1 base at J, with 12 bases between. The germline CDR1 and CDR2 sequences are SNHLY and FYNNEI. The CDR3: CASRGSLAQETQYF. CDR3 in DNA: TGTGCCAGCAGAGGGTCCCTAGCCCAAGAGACCCAGTACTTC.

In its sample, this clonotype was seen many times. The V gene is TRBV19, the J gene TRBJ2-3; 11 nucleotides agree with TRBD2. Germline trimming cut 4 bases from V and 0 bases from J; bases unmatched to any gene: 15. This CDR3 spans 20 amino acids. Germline-derived CDR1 and CDR2 are LNHDA and SQIVND (reference sequence). The chain's CDR3 is CASSTLGLADTSISTDTQYF. DNA of the CDR3: TGTGCCAGTAGTACCTTGGGACTAGCGGATACCTCAATCAGCACAGATACGCAGTATTTT.

This clonotype was observed many times. The chain couples TRBV4-3 to TRBJ2-6; D unresolved. There are 18 residues in the CDR3. Trimming left V 3 bases short and J 0 bases short, with 15 bases between. CDR1 and CDR2 from the germline V gene are LGHNA and YSLEER. The CDR3 loop is CASSQEGTSPSGANVLTF. The DNA for the CDR3 is TGCGCCAGCAGCCAGGAAGGAACCTCTCCCTCTGGGGCCAACGTCCTGACTTTC.

This clonotype has ten or more counts. A junction end diverges from the germline sequence, so it may reflect a read error. This chain joins TRBV4-3 and TRBJ1-1, with 12 bases matching TRBD1. Germline-derived CDR1 and CDR2 are LGHNA and YSLEER. CDR3 size: 18 residues. CDR3 coding DNA: TGCGCCAGCAGCCGGGGGCTGGGGACAGGGGGCTTGAAAACTGAAGCTTTCTTT. Translating it yields CASSRGLGTGGLKTEAFF.

There are a few counts of this clonotype. The V call is TRBV6-2 or TRBV6-3, the J call TRBJ2-7; 7 bases line up with TRBD1. Germline loops: CDR1 MNHEY, CDR2 SVGEGT. This CDR3 has 13 residues. Trimming cost V 6 bases and J 3 bases; bases outside gene matches: 5. The CDR3 is CASSPGTVYEQYF. The CDR3 bases are TGTGCCAGCAGCCCCGGGACAGTCTACGAGCAGTACTTC.

Details on this clonotype: One end of the junction varies from germline; a read error may be responsible. The chain is built from TRBV11-2 and TRBJ2-1, with TRBD2 identical over 9 bases. The germline gives CDR1 SGHAT, CDR2 FQNNGV. The CDR3 loop spans 15 amino acids. DNA of the CDR3: TGTGCCAGCAGCTCTAGGACTAGCGCCTACAATGGGCAGTTCTTC. Translation gives CASSSRTSAYNGQFF. Based on the CDR3 plus reference TRBV11-2 and TRBJ2-1, the full variable domain is EAGVAQSPRYKIIEKRQSVAFWCNPISGHATLYWYQQILGQGPKLLIQFQNNGVVDDSQLPKDRFSAERLKGVDSTLKIQPAKLEDSAVYLCASSSRTSAYNGQFFGPGTRLTVL.

About this clonotype itself: This may stem from a read error, because a much larger clone lies one nucleotide away. This sequence joins TRBV12-3 or TRBV12-4 and TRBJ2-3; D gene unclear. V shed 6 bases and J shed 4 bases, with 14 bases lying between them. This CDR3 is built from 14 residues. CDR3 bases: TGTGCCAGCAGGCTGGTCAGTAACGCAGATACGCAGTATTTT. Protein: CASRLVSNADTQYF.

The chain joins TRBV27 to TRBJ2-7; 11 positions agree with TRBD1. Looked up from germline, CDR1 is MNHEY and CDR2 is SMNVEV (reference sequence). The CDR3 extends over 15 amino acids. Trimming removed 2 bases from V and 2 bases from J; junction bases left unmatched: 2. CDR3 sequence (DNA): TGTGCCAGCAGTTTACAGGGACAGGGGGCCTACGAGCAGTACTTC. It is translated as CASSLQGQGAYEQYF.

A few counts support this clonotype. The chain couples TRBV27 to TRBJ2-7; 7 bases fit TRBD1. CDR3 length: 15 amino acids. CDR1 MNHEY and CDR2 SMNVEV come from the germline V gene (reference sequence). The J segment lost 3 bases and the V segment lost 0 bases, leaving 5 bases of the junction unmatched. This chain's CDR3 is CASSLSGTAFYEQYF. CDR3 sequence (DNA): TGTGCCAGCAGTTTATCAGGGACAGCCTTCTACGAGCAGTACTTC.